A selection of T cell receptor beta chains follows, all from one sample in a study of cytomegalovirus exposure and HLA in healthy donors. Here immunoSEQ multiplex PCR was the method, and the copy in TCRdb shows in-frame clones only, minus some. The data show around 200,000 clones, over 75% seen once. Sequenced sample: PBMCs. The receptor source for this set is a man in his fifties or sixties in good health and CMV-seronegative. Both conserved end residues are part of each CDR3. The D gene is left open where the match is weak. Expanded clones are given a class, and other clones once, few, many or no size at all.

V gene	clone size	J gene	D gene	CDR3 protein	CDR3 DNA
TRBV13	few	TRBJ1-1	NA	CASTSARRDTEAFF	TGTGCCAGCACCAGCGCCCGCAGGGACACTGAAGCTTTCTTT
TRBV2	NA	TRBJ1-2	NA	CASSVTPMNGYTF	TGTGCCAGCAGTGTGACACCGATGAATGGCTACACCTTC
TRBV6-5	few	TRBJ1-2	NA	CASSYGGLRNYGYTF	TGTGCCAGCAGTTACGGGGGACTGAGAAACTATGGCTACACCTTC
TRBV7-2	once	TRBJ1-5	TRBD1	CASSFRQGQPQHF	TGTGCCAGCAGCTTTCGACAGGGTCAGCCCCAGCATTTT
TRBV7-7	NA	TRBJ1-4	TRBD1	CASSRGQAIAGGNEKLFF	TGTGCTAGCAGCAGGGGACAGGCGATAGCCGGGGGGAATGAAAAACTGTTTTTT
TRBV19	NA	TRBJ1-1	NA	CASSIGTRDYLEAFF	TGTGCCAGTAGTATTGGGACACGGGATTACCTTGAAGCTTTCTTT
TRBV10-3	NA	TRBJ2-7	NA	CAISETSYEQYF	TGTGCCATCAGTGAGACTAGCTACGAGCAGTACTTC
TRBV9	once	TRBJ2-5	NA	CASSVYGQETQYF	TGTGCCAGCAGCGTATACGGCCAAGAGACCCAGTACTTC
TRBV11-2	NA	TRBJ2-1	TRBD1	CASSRNPWDRGGDEQFF	TGTGCCAGCAGCCGAAACCCATGGGACAGGGGCGGGGATGAGCAGTTCTTC
TRBV6-1	NA	TRBJ1-1	NA	CASSDSGRPYGLNTEAFF	TGTGCCAGCAGTGATTCGGGGAGGCCTTATGGTTTGAACACTGAAGCTTTCTTT
TRBV7-9	NA	TRBJ2-3	TRBD2	CASSLEIAGGDTQYF	TGTGCCAGCAGCTTAGAAATTGCGGGGGGTGATACGCAGTATTTT
TRBV30	NA	TRBJ1-2	NA	CAWSVQWGVGYTF	TGTGCCTGGAGTGTACAGTGGGGAGTTGGCTACACCTTC
TRBV4-3	NA	TRBJ1-2	NA	CASSQDSFHRDGYTF	TGCGCCAGCAGCCAAGACAGCTTCCACCGGGATGGCTACACCTTC
TRBV6-1	NA	TRBJ1-5	NA	CASAGSGQPQHF	TGTGCCAGTGCAGGTTCAGGTCAGCCCCAGCATTTT
TRBV6-6	NA	TRBJ1-5	TRBD1	CASRQGNQPQHF	TGTGCCAGCAGACAGGGGAATCAGCCCCAGCATTTT
TRBV13	NA	TRBJ1-4	NA	CASSRGRATNEKLFF	TGTGCCAGCAGCAGGGGGAGGGCGACTAATGAAAAACTGTTTTTT
TRBV7-2	NA	TRBJ2-5	NA	CASSPQETQYF	TGTGCCAGCAGCCCACAAGAGACCCAGTACTTC
TRBV7-9	NA	TRBJ1-2	TRBD1	CASSGAGQGESGYTF	TGTGCCAGCAGCGGGGCGGGACAGGGGGAAAGTGGCTACACCTTC
TRBV10-3	NA	TRBJ1-6	NA	CAISERQATGPPLHF	TGTGCCATCAGTGAAAGACAGGCTACGGGGCCACCCCTCCACTTT
TRBV7-8	NA	TRBJ1-1	NA	CASTRGKNTEAFF	TGTGCCAGCACCCGAGGGAAGAACACTGAAGCTTTCTTT
TRBV13	NA	TRBJ2-3	NA	CASSLVGADTQYF	TGTGCCAGCAGCTTAGTAGGGGCGGATACGCAGTATTTT
TRBV4-1	NA	TRBJ2-7	NA	CASSQLIQGSYEQYF	TGCGCCAGCAGCCAATTAATACAGGGCTCCTACGAGCAGTACTTC
TRBV5-1	NA	TRBJ2-4	TRBD1	CASSLGQGGLAKNIQYF	TGCGCCAGCAGCTTGGGACAGGGTGGGCTAGCCAAAAACATTCAGTACTTC
TRBV18	NA	TRBJ1-4	NA	CASSPPGGDSKNEKLFF	TGTGCCAGCTCACCTCCCGGAGGGGACTCCAAGAATGAAAAACTGTTTTTT
TRBV5-6	NA	TRBJ1-2	NA	CASSLVVGGGRSPGYTF	TGTGCCAGCAGCTTGGTCGTTGGGGGGGGGCGCTCGCCTGGCTACACCTTC
TRBV11-2	NA	TRBJ1-2	TRBD1	CASSFLTGTNYGYTF	TGTGCCAGCAGCTTCTTGACAGGGACTAACTATGGCTACACCTTC
TRBV30	once	TRBJ2-1	NA	CAWSAMASHNEQFF	TGTGCCTGGAGTGCCATGGCTTCACACAATGAGCAGTTCTTC
TRBV6-5	NA	TRBJ1-4	NA	CATTPGTQGEKLFF	TGTGCCACCACTCCTGGAACCCAGGGTGAAAAACTGTTTTTT
TRBV18	NA	TRBJ1-5	NA	CASSPEANSQPQHF	TGTGCCAGCTCACCAGAGGCCAATTCTCAGCCCCAGCATTTT
TRBV27	few	TRBJ1-1	NA	CASSFRGTEAFF	TGTGCCAGCAGTTTTCGGGGCACTGAAGCTTTCTTT
TRBV5-4	few	TRBJ2-1	NA	CASSPGLTSYNEQFF	TGTGCCAGCAGCCCCGGACTAACTTCCTACAATGAGCAGTTCTTC
TRBV15	NA	TRBJ1-2	NA	CATSRVLEGYTF	TGTGCCACCAGCAGAGTTCTGGAGGGCTACACCTTC
TRBV6-1	NA	TRBJ1-3	NA	CASRPGENRNTIYF	TGTGCCAGCAGGCCCGGAGAAAACCGGAACACCATATATTTT
TRBV5-5	NA	TRBJ1-1	NA	CASSFPGRANTEAFF	TGTGCCAGCAGCTTCCCCGGGAGAGCGAACACTGAAGCTTTCTTT
TRBV27	NA	TRBJ1-1	TRBD1	CASSPNRDRGHAAFF	TGTGCCAGCAGTCCAAACCGGGACAGGGGGCATGCCGCTTTCTTT
TRBV7-9	NA	TRBJ2-7	TRBD1	CASSFVGQGHEQYF	TGTGCCAGCAGCTTCGTAGGACAGGGCCACGAGCAGTACTTC
TRBV15	NA	TRBJ1-6	TRBD1	CATSVQGDRKNSPLHF	TGTGCCACCAGCGTACAGGGGGACAGGAAGAATTCACCCCTCCACTTT
TRBV9	NA	TRBJ2-1	TRBD1	CASSVEDRFSNEQFF	TGTGCCAGCAGCGTAGAGGACAGGTTTTCGAATGAGCAGTTCTTC
TRBV7-9	NA	TRBJ2-2	TRBD2	CASLLAGSGELFF	TGTGCCAGCCTCCTAGCGGGGAGCGGGGAGCTGTTTTTT
TRBV19	NA	TRBJ2-5	TRBD2	CASSFRTSGEETQYF	TGTGCCAGTAGTTTTCGGACTAGCGGGGAAGAGACCCAGTACTTC
TRBV10-3	few	TRBJ1-1	NA	CAIRGGASLAEAFF	TGTGCCATCAGGGGGGGGGCCTCCCTGGCTGAAGCTTTCTTT